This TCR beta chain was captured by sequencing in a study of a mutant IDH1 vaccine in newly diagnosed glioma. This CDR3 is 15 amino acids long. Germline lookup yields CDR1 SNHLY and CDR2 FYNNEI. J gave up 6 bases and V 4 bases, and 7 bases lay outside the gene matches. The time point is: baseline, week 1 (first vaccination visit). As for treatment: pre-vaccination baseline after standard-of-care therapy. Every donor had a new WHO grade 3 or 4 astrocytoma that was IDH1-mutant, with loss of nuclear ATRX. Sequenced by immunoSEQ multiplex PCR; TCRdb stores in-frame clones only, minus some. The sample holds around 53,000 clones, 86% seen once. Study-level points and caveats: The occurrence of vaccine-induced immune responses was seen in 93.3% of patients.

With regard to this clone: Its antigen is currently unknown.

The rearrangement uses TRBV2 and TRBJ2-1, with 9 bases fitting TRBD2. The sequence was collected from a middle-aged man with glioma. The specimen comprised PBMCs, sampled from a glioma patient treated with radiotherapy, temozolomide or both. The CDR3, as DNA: TGTGCCAGCAGTGTAGCGGGAGTGGTTAGCAATGAGCAGTTCTTC. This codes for CASSVAGVVSNEQFF.